These T cell receptor beta chains were read from a single sample in a study of T-cell reconstitution after alpha-beta-depleted transplantation in children. TCRdb itself ran the PCR reads through MiXCR, one entry per CDR3 protein. This sample has about 870,000 distinct CDR3 sequences, with roughly 15% found just once. Source: PBMCs, mostly from graft donor cells, taken 360 days after TCRalphabeta/CD19-depleted stem cell transplant. Receptor source: a male patient younger than 18 who had a stem cell transplant for acute lymphoblastic leukemia, so the T cells may come from the graft donor. CDR3s include the opening cysteine and the closing phenylalanine or tryptophan. A D gene is named only where the DNA matches it firmly. Part of the rows lack a size; the others show once, few, many or a class for expanded clones.

V gene	clone size	D gene	J gene	CDR3 protein	CDR3 DNA
TRBV12-3/TRBV12-4	-	TRBD2	TRBJ2-3	CASSLGPSGRGTDTQYF	TGTGCCAGCAGTCTGGGACCTAGCGGGAGGGGGACAGATACGCAGTATTTT
TRBV10-3	-	TRBD2	TRBJ2-3	CATEGGLAYDTQYF	TGTGCCACCGAGGGGGGACTAGCTTACGATACGCAGTATTTT
TRBV2	few	-	TRBJ2-7	CASMPRTQLHEQYF	TGTGCCAGCATGCCCCGGACCCAACTCCACGAGCAGTACTTC
TRBV5-1	few	-	TRBJ2-1	CASRGPTLSSYNEQFF	TGCGCCAGCAGAGGCCCGACTCTTAGCTCCTACAATGAGCAGTTCTTC
TRBV5-1	few	-	TRBJ2-1	CASSAWDLSGQFF	TGCGCCAGCAGCGCTTGGGACCTATCGGGGCAGTTCTTC
TRBV4-1	-	-	TRBJ2-1	CASSQLRSARPGNEQFF	TGCGCCAGCAGCCAACTGCGGAGTGCCCGACCGGGCAATGAGCAGTTCTTC
TRBV24-1	-	TRBD1	TRBJ2-3	CATSPSGTGARTDTQYF	TGTGCCACCAGCCCCAGCGGGACAGGGGCGCGCACAGATACGCAGTATTTT
TRBV28	many	-	TRBJ2-5	CASSLNRGTQYF	TGTGCCAGCAGTCTCAACCGGGGGACCCAGTACTTC
TRBV5-2	-	-	TRBJ1-6	CASSPTQVGGSLNSPLHF	TGTGCCAGCAGCCCCACTCAAGTAGGTGGGAGCCTTAATTCACCCCTCCACTTT
TRBV9	-	-	TRBJ2-1	CASSVVSTSAEQFF	TGTGCCAGCAGCGTGGTTAGCACTAGTGCTGAGCAGTTCTTC
TRBV12-3/TRBV12-4	few	-	TRBJ2-7	CASSLGRSGEQYF	TGTGCCAGCAGTTTAGGCAGGAGTGGCGAGCAGTACTTC
TRBV5-1	few	TRBD1	TRBJ2-4	CASSSGTAKNIQYF	TGCGCCAGCAGCTCCGGGACAGCTAAAAACATTCAGTACTTC
TRBV7-8	few	-	TRBJ1-5	CASRVEGAYSNQPQHF	TGTGCCAGCAGGGTCGAGGGCGCGTATAGCAATCAGCCCCAGCATTTT
TRBV2	-	-	TRBJ2-4	CASSAGWVKNIQYF	TGTGCCAGCAGTGCCGGTTGGGTAAAAAACATTCAGTACTTC
TRBV7-3	-	-	TRBJ1-5	CASSPSWGPNQPQHF	TGTGCCAGCAGCCCGAGCTGGGGGCCCAATCAGCCCCAGCATTTT
TRBV11-1	many	TRBD2	TRBJ2-1	CASSLRLADNEQFF	TGTGCCAGCAGCTTACGACTAGCGGACAATGAGCAGTTCTTC
TRBV7-9	few	TRBD1	TRBJ2-2	CASTRDLYRGPSGELFF	TGTGCCAGCACCAGAGACCTTTACAGGGGGCCATCCGGGGAGCTGTTTTTT
TRBV5-1	-	TRBD1	TRBJ1-2	CASSGPQGGHGYTF	TGCGCCAGCAGCGGCCCTCAGGGGGGACATGGCTACACCTTC
TRBV20-1	many	TRBD2	TRBJ2-3	CSAPKLAGRTDTQYF	TGCAGTGCCCCTAAACTAGCGGGGCGCACAGATACGCAGTATTTT
TRBV2	-	-	TRBJ1-4	CASNQNGAVYNEKLFF	TGTGCCAGCAATCAAAACGGAGCAGTTTATAATGAAAAACTGTTTTTT
TRBV4-1	-	-	TRBJ1-4	CASSPADTPTNEKLFF	TGCGCCAGCAGCCCGGCGGACACCCCAACTAATGAAAAACTGTTTTTT
TRBV4-1	few	-	TRBJ2-3	CASSQVSGTQDTQYF	TGCGCCAGCAGCCAAGTATCCGGGACTCAGGATACGCAGTATTTT
TRBV20-1	few	TRBD2	TRBJ2-3	CSARRRTSATDTQYF	TGCAGTGCTAGGAGAAGGACTAGCGCCACAGATACGCAGTATTTT
TRBV5-1	few	TRBD1	TRBJ2-5	CASSAGGTGGETQYF	TGCGCCAGCAGCGCTGGAGGGACAGGGGGCGAAACCCAGTACTTC
TRBV11-2	-	-	TRBJ2-5	CASSSHERGETQYF	TGTGCCAGCAGCTCCCACGAGAGGGGAGAGACCCAGTACTTC
TRBV10-2	few	TRBD2	TRBJ2-3	CASSAASGMSLGTQYF	TGCGCCAGCAGTGCGGCTAGCGGGATGAGCCTAGGTACGCAGTATTTT
TRBV7-2	-	TRBD2	TRBJ2-3	CASSLLAGGPTQYF	TGTGCCAGCAGCTTATTAGCGGGAGGTCCTACGCAGTATTTT
TRBV3-1	few	-	TRBJ2-1	CASSQDQPNEQFF	TGTGCCAGCAGCCAAGATCAACCCAATGAGCAGTTCTTC
TRBV11-2	many	TRBD1	TRBJ2-7	CASSLARGRYEQYF	TGTGCCAGCAGCTTAGCTAGGGGGCGCTACGAGCAGTACTTC
TRBV27	-	-	TRBJ2-2	CASSLWLAYGELFF	TGTGCCAGCAGTTTATGGCTAGCTTACGGGGAGCTGTTTTTT
TRBV7-6	few	-	TRBJ2-2	CASSSTEVEAGELFF	TGTGCCAGCAGCTCGACAGAGGTGGAGGCCGGGGAGCTGTTTTTT
TRBV15	few	-	TRBJ2-5	CATSRDLGTQYF	TGTGCCACCAGCAGAGACTTGGGAACCCAGTACTTC
TRBV5-1	few	TRBD2	TRBJ2-1	CASSSPGTRPGSGEQFF	TGCGCCAGCAGCTCGCCCGGGACTAGACCTGGTAGTGGCGAGCAGTTCTTC
TRBV27	-	-	TRBJ2-1	CASSLWGQAYNEQFF	TGTGCCAGCAGTTTATGGGGACAAGCCTACAATGAGCAGTTCTTC
TRBV20-1	-	-	TRBJ1-1	CSARDGSTIEAFF	TGCAGTGCTAGAGATGGTTCGACCATTGAAGCTTTCTTT
TRBV7-9	-	-	TRBJ2-5	CASSLGRRRDGQETQYF	TGTGCCAGCAGCTTAGGCCGGCGCCGGGACGGACAAGAGACCCAGTACTTC
TRBV9	-	TRBD2	TRBJ2-1	CASSETSGFNEQFF	TGTGCCAGCAGCGAAACTAGCGGTTTCAATGAGCAGTTCTTC
TRBV29-1	few	-	TRBJ2-1	CSVGGGAAPYNEQFF	TGCAGCGTTGGGGGAGGAGCAGCGCCCTACAATGAGCAGTTCTTC
TRBV14	few	-	TRBJ2-6	CASSQTASPQGSGANVLTF	TGTGCCAGCAGCCAAACCGCGAGTCCGCAGGGGTCTGGGGCCAACGTCCTGACTTTC
TRBV29-1	-	-	TRBJ2-7	CSVWITSYEQYF	TGCAGCGTTTGGATCACCTCCTACGAGCAGTACTTC